The 3 T cell receptor beta chains presented below share a single source sample, sequenced in a study of blood T cell repertoires in COVID-19. This table comes from immunoSEQ multiplex PCR, and its TCRdb copy is limited to in-frame clones, with some not included. This sample yields about 120,000 clones, of which more than 65% are seen a single time; under 2.5% belongs to the top ten. Sequencing input: peripheral blood. The receptors were sampled from a woman between 65 and 79 years old with acute or convalescent COVID-19.

V gene TRBV5-6 combines with J gene TRBJ2-7, with D maybe TRBD2 (6 bases). This CDR3 has 14 residues. V was shortened by 0 bases and J by 1 base, with 8 bases between the two germline ends. Germline V gene lookup returns CDR1 SGHDT and CDR2 YYEEEE. The CDR3: CASSLVEGSYEQYF. The CDR3 DNA sequence: TGTGCCAGCAGCTTGGTGGAGGGGTCCTACGAGCAGTACTTC.

The J gene is TRBJ1-2, the V gene TRBV4-3; 11 bases are a match to TRBD1. The junction had 6 bases not matched to a gene; V was cut back by 1 base and J by 5 bases. The CDR3 length is 16 residues. Germline V CDR1 and CDR2: LGHNA, YSLEER. In DNA, the CDR3 is TGCGCCAGCAGCCAAGCTGGACAGGGGGCAGGGTATGGCTACACCTTC. Translating it yields CASSQAGQGAGYGYTF.

The V call is TRBV5-6, the J call TRBJ2-4; D unclear. V was cut by 2 bases and J by 0 bases, with 9 bases left in between. CDR1 is SGHDT, CDR2 YYEEEE, per germline. This CDR3 contains 15 residues. For the CDR3, the DNA is TGTGCCAGCAGCTTTTGGGCCCTAGCCAAAAACATTCAGTACTTC. As protein: CASSFWALAKNIQYF.